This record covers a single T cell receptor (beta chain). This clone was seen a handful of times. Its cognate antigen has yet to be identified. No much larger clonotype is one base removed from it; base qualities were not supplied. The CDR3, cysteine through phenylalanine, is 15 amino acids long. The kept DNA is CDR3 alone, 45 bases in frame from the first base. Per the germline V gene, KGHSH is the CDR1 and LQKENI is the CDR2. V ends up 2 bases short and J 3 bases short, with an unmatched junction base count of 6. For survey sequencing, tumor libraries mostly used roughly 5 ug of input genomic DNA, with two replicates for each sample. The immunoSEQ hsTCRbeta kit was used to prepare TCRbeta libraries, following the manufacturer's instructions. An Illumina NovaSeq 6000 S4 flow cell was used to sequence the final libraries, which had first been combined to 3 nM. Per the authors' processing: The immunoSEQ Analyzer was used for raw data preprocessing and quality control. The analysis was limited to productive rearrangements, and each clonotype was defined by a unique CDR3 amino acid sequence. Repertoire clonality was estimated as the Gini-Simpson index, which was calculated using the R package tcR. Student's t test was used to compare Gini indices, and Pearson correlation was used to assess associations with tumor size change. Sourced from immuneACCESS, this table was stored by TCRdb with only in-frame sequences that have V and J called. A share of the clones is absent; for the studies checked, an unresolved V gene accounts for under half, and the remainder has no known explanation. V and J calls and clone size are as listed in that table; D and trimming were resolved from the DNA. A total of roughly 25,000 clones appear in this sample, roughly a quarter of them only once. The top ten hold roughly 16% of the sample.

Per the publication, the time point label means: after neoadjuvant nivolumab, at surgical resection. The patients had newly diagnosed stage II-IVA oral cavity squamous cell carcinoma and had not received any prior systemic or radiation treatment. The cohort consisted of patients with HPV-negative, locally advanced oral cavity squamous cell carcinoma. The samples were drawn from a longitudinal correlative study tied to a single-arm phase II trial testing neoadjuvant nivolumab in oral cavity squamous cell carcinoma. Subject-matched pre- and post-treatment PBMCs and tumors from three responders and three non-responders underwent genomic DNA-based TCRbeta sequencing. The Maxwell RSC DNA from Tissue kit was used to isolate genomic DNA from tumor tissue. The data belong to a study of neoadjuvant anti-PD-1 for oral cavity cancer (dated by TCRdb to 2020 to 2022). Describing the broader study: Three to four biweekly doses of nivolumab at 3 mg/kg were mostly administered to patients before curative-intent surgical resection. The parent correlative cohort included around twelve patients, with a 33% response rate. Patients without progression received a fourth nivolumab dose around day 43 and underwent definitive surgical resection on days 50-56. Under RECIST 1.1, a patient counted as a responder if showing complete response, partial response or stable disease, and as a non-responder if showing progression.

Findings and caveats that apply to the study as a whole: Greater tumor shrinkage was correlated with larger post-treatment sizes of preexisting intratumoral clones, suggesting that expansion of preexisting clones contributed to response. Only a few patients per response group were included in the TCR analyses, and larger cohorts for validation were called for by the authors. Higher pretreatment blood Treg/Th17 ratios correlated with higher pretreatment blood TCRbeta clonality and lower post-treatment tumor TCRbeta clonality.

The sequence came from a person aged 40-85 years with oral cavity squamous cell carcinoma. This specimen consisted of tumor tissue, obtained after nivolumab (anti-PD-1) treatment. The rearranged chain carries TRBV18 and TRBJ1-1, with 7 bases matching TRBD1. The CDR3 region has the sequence CASSPVGTDYTEAFF. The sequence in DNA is TGTGCCAGCTCACCAGTGGGGACAGATTACACTGAAGCTTTCTTT.